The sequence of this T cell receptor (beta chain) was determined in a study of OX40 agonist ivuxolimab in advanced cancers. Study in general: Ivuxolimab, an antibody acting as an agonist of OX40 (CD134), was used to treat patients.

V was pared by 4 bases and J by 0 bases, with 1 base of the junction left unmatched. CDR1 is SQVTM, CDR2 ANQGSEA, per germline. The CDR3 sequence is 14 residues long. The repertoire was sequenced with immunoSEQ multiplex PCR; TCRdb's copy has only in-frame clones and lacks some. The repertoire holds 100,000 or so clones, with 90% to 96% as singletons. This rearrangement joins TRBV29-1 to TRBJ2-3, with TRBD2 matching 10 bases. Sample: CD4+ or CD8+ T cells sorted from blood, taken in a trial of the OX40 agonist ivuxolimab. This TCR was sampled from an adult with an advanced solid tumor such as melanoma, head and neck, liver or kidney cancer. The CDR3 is CSVGLAGSTDTQYF. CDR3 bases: TGCAGCGTTGGACTAGCGGGTAGCACAGATACGCAGTATTTT.